The text below deals with one TCR beta chain. The V end lost 4 bases, the J end lost 3 bases, and 16 bases lay between the germline ends. CDR3 length: 15 residues. CDR1 and CDR2 from the germline V gene are KGHSH and LQKENI. The primer mix had 60 Vbeta and 13 Jbeta primers. The repertoire was sequenced with immunoSEQ multiplex PCR; TCRdb's copy has only in-frame clones and lacks some. Among about 100,000 clones listed, 84% were seen once. This sample is drawn from a study of cytomegalovirus exposure and HLA in healthy donors. V gene TRBV18 combines with J gene TRBJ2-7; D is possibly TRBD2 (6 bases). The TCR originated in a woman aged 18-29 years in good health and CMV-seronegative. Sequencing used PBMCs. The CDR3 region is CASSRTPGTVYEQYF. In DNA form, the CDR3 reads TGTGCCAGCTCACGTACACCAGGGACTGTCTACGAGCAGTACTTC.